A single sample gave rise to the 20 T cell receptor beta chains below, sequenced in a study of OX40 agonist ivuxolimab in advanced cancers. The protocol was immunoSEQ multiplex PCR, while the TCRdb copy is restricted to in-frame clones and leaves out a portion. There are about 84,000 clones in the sample; approximately 93% occur only once, and 11% lies in the top ten. The sequenced sample was CD4+ or CD8+ T cells sorted from blood, obtained in a trial of the OX40 agonist ivuxolimab. The receptors originated from an adult with an advanced solid tumor such as melanoma, head and neck, liver or kidney cancer.

The chain uses TRBV7-2 and TRBJ2-7; D is perhaps TRBD2 (6 bases). The length of the CDR3 is 13 residues. V shed 5 bases and J shed 2 bases, with 10 bases lying between them. Germline assignment: CDR1 SGHTA and CDR2 FQGNSA. CDR3 DNA: TGTGCCAGCAGCCCCCCGGGGGCCTACGAGCAGTACTTC. This sequence encodes CASSPPGAYEQYF.

This rearrangement joins TRBV28 to TRBJ1-5, with TRBD1 matching over 10 bases. With 4 bases clipped from V and 6 bases from J, the junction kept 6 bases outside the gene matches. CDR3 size: 15 residues. CDR1 is MDHEN and CDR2 is SYDVKM in the germline V gene. The CDR3 DNA sequence: TGTGCCAGCAGTTCGACAGGGGGCTATGGTCAGCCCCAGCATTTT. This gives the protein CASSSTGGYGQPQHF.

This clone was observed a handful of times. V is TRBV7-9 and J is TRBJ2-7; the D gene is possibly TRBD2 (5 bases). V lost 3 bases and J lost 2, with 14 bases in between. Germline V gene data show CDR1 as SEHNR and CDR2 as FQNEAQ (reference sequence). The CDR3 contains 15 residues. The CDR3 DNA reads TGTGCCAGCAGCTTTACGGAGGACGGAGCCTACGAGCAGTACTTC. This sequence encodes CASSFTEDGAYEQYF.

V usage is TRBV5-1 and J usage is TRBJ1-1; 7 nucleotides align to TRBD1. The J segment lost 0 bases and the V segment lost 5 bases, leaving 13 bases of the junction unmatched. Germline lookup yields CDR1 SGHRS and CDR2 YFSETQ. CDR3 length equals 17 residues. The CDR3 spells CASRRPGQSLMNTEAFF. CDR3 in DNA: TGCGCCAGCAGACGTCCGGGACAGTCTTTAATGAACACTGAAGCTTTCTTT.

The chain joins TRBV4-3 to TRBJ2-7; 12 nucleotides align to TRBD2. Trimming took 0 bases from V and 6 from J; bases not matched to a gene: 9. The length of the CDR3 is 17 residues. Germline CDR1 is LGHNA and CDR2 is YSLEER. CDR3 DNA: TGCGCCAGCAGCCAAGATTTGCTAGCGGGAGGGCCCGGCGAGCAGTACTTC. This translates into CASSQDLLAGGPGEQYF.

The genes are TRBV27 and TRBJ2-1, with D maybe TRBD2 (5 bases). V was pared by 4 bases and J by 1 base, with 17 bases between. The germline gives CDR1 MNHEY, CDR2 SMNVEV (reference sequence). The CDR3 covers 17 residues. The CDR3 here is CASSSLPVANSYNEQFF. As DNA, the CDR3 is TGTGCCAGCAGTTCCCTCCCGGTAGCGAATTCCTACAATGAGCAGTTCTTC.

This CDR3 reads CASSARLAGHYNEQFF. The CDR3 DNA is TGTGCCAGCAGCGCGAGACTAGCGGGACACTACAATGAGCAGTTCTTC. The chain uses TRBV9 and TRBJ2-1, with 11 bases fitting TRBD2. Unmatched junction bases numbered 5, after V lost 3 bases and J lost 3 bases. This CDR3 comprises 16 residues. Germline CDR1 SGDLS, CDR2 YYNGEE.

CDR3 nucleotide sequence: TGTGCCAGCAGCAATGGACAGGGGTCCCACGAGCAGTACTTC. It encodes CASSNGQGSHEQYF. The chain joins TRBV7-9 to TRBJ2-7, with 9 bases aligning to TRBD1. The junction had 7 bases not matched to a gene; V was cut back by 5 bases and J by 5 bases. This CDR3 comprises 14 residues. The germline CDR1 and CDR2 sequences are SEHNR and FQNEAQ (reference sequence).

The chain uses TRBV5-5 and TRBJ2-5, with D possibly TRBD2 on 6 matching bases. The CDR3 spans 15 residues. Germline V gene lookup returns CDR1 SGHKS and CDR2 YYEKEE (reference sequence). Trimming shortened V by 7 bases and J by 5 bases, and 21 bases separated the two germline ends. The CDR3 DNA reads TGTGCCAGCGGGTTGGAGGGGAACGCTCTGGAGACCCAGTACTTC. Amino acid sequence: CASGLEGNALETQYF.

The genes are TRBV11-3 and TRBJ2-1, with D hard to call. This CDR3 comprises 17 residues. V shed 1 base and J shed 0 bases, with 13 bases lying between them. The germline CDR1 and CDR2 sequences are SGHNT and YENEEA. The CDR3 DNA follows: TGTGCCAGCAGCTTAGTCCCCCTATCGAGCTCCTACAATGAGCAGTTCTTC. Residues: CASSLVPLSSSYNEQFF. The whole variable domain, remainder taken from reference TRBV11-3 and TRBJ2-1, is EAGVVQSPRYKIIEKKQPVAFWCNPISGHNTLYWYLQNLGQGPELLIRYENEEAVDDSQLPKDRFSAERLKGVDSTLKIQPAELGDSAVYLCASSLVPLSSSYNEQFFGPGTRLTVL.

This clone was recorded only once. The genes are TRBV27 and TRBJ1-2; 8 nucleotides align to TRBD1. V lost 5 bases and J lost 2; bases outside the gene matches: 10. Germline V gene lookup returns CDR1 MNHEY and CDR2 SMNVEV (reference sequence). The CDR3 runs to 16 residues. CDR3 sequence reads: CASSEMTGAYNYGYTF. The DNA of the CDR3 is TGTGCCAGCAGTGAGATGACAGGGGCCTACAACTATGGCTACACCTTC.

CDR3 sequence reads: CASSWDSSYEQYF. In DNA, the CDR3 is TGTGCCAGCAGTTGGGACAGCTCCTACGAGCAGTACTTC. The chain links TRBV28 to TRBJ2-7; 7 bases agree with TRBD1. Germline V CDR1 and CDR2: MDHEN, SYDVKM. CDR3 length: 13 residues. V lost 4 bases and J lost 0; bases outside the gene matches: 0.

The chain couples TRBV9 to TRBJ2-1, with D unclear. CDR1 is SGDLS and CDR2 is YYNGEE in the germline V gene. Trimming pared 4 bases from V and 5 bases from J, leaving 13 bases between. The CDR3 extends over 14 amino acids. CDR3 bases: TGTGCCAGCAGCCCTCCGAACGTGAACAATGAGCAGTTCTTC. Translation: CASSPPNVNNEQFF.

The genes are TRBV4-3 and TRBJ2-7, with D unresolved. The CDR3 covers 14 residues. Germline V gene sequence: CDR1 LGHNA, CDR2 YSLEER. V lost 0 bases, J lost 1 base, and 7 bases lay in between. The CDR3 DNA follows: TGCGCCAGCAGCCAAGAATTGTTATCCTACGAGCAGTACTTC. It yields the protein CASSQELLSYEQYF.

The V call is TRBV11-2, the J call TRBJ2-3; D assignment may be TRBD1 or TRBD2 (6 bases each). V was pared by 2 bases and J by 4 bases, with 22 bases between. This CDR3 comprises 18 residues. Germline CDR1 and CDR2: SGHAT and FQNNGV. The DNA for the CDR3 is TGTGCCAGCAGCTTAATTTTGGTGGGTCAGGGGAGGTCAGATACGCAGTATTTT. Translating it yields CASSLILVGQGRSDTQYF.

By share, this clone ranks as medium-sized (0.01 to 0.1%). V usage is TRBV5-6 and J usage is TRBJ2-7; D is uncertain. Germline V gives CDR1 SGHDT, CDR2 YYEEEE. CDR3 size: 13 residues. V dropped 3 bases and J dropped 6 bases, with 13 bases sitting between them. The CDR3 bases are TGTGCCAGCAGCTCCCCTCTTTGGGGCGAGCAGTACTTC. This codes for CASSSPLWGEQYF.

The chain joins TRBV19 to TRBJ2-4; no clear D gene. Germline assignment: CDR1 LNHDA and CDR2 SQIVND (reference sequence). The length of the CDR3 is 15 residues. Between the trimmed V and J ends, which lost 6 bases and 0 bases, there was a span of 12 bases. CDR3 protein: CASSDLVGAKNIQYF. CDR3 DNA sequence: TGTGCCAGTAGCGATTTGGTGGGAGCCAAAAACATTCAGTACTTC.

The chain employs TRBV19 and TRBJ2-5; D not resolved. Trimming removed 9 bases from V and 1 base from J, with 18 bases in between. Germline CDR1 and CDR2: LNHDA and SQIVND (reference sequence). CDR3 length: 15 amino acids. The CDR3 sequence: CASNPTADIQETQYF. The DNA for the CDR3 is TGTGCCAGCAACCCGACGGCAGATATCCAAGAGACCCAGTACTTC.

The rearrangement links TRBV27 to TRBJ1-1; 8 bases line up with TRBD1. From germline, CDR1 is MNHEY and CDR2 SMNVEV (reference sequence). V shed 5 bases, J shed 3 bases, and the junction held 17 bases outside the gene matches. This CDR3 spans 18 amino acids. The CDR3 DNA is TGTGCCAGCAGTCTTCGGCCAACAGGGGGATGGGGAGACACTGAAGCTTTCTTT. Its protein product is CASSLRPTGGWGDTEAFF.

CDR3 sequence (DNA): TGTGCCAGCAACTCAGGACAGGGGGGGCGACGTACCGGGGAGCTGTTTTTT. Residues: CASNSGQGGRRTGELFF. V gene TRBV9 combines with J gene TRBJ2-2, with TRBD1 matching over 10 bases. CDR1 and CDR2 (germline): SGDLS, YYNGEE. The CDR3 runs 17 residues. The V and J ends lost 6 bases and 5 bases, in that order; junction bases with no gene match: 13.